These 8 T cell receptor beta chains were sequenced from one sample in a study of T cell repertoires in cytomegalovirus infection. One entry per CDR3 protein results from TCRdb running MiXCR on the reads. The sample includes 200,000 to 300,000 distinct CDR3 sequences, about 13% of them seen just once. Sequences were obtained from PBMCs. These receptors were taken from a human donor in good health (CMV status not recorded). Some clones in this sample may be carry-over from other donors' samples.

The chain uses TRBV20-1 and TRBJ2-7; D is possibly TRBD2 (6 bases). From germline, CDR1 is DFQATT and CDR2 SNEGSKA (reference sequence). CDR3 length: 12 amino acids. The V end was cut by 4 bases, the J end by 7 bases, with 14 bases between. This CDR3 is CSATSLASEQYF. CDR3 coding DNA: TGCAGTGCTACCTCACTAGCTAGTGAGCAGTACTTC.

This clonotype was picked up many times. The rearrangement links TRBV4-3 to TRBJ2-6; D is unresolved. Germline V CDR1 and CDR2: LGHNA, YSLEER. Between the trimmed V and J ends, which lost 1 base and 1 base, there was a span of 11 bases. The CDR3 length is 17 residues. CDR3 sequence: CASSQGPGRSGANVLTF. The CDR3 nucleotides read TGCGCCAGCAGCCAAGGTCCCGGCCGGTCTGGGGCCAACGTCCTGACTTTC.

This clonotype was seen repeatedly, ten times or more. This sequence joins TRBV7-2 and TRBJ1-2; D unclear. The germline V and J ends were trimmed by 3 bases and 3 bases, with 8 bases remaining between them. Germline values: CDR1 SGHTA, CDR2 FQGNSA. The CDR3 length is 13 residues. CDR3 amino acids: CASSFSEHYGYTF. The CDR3 coding sequence is TGTGCCAGCAGCTTCTCAGAACACTATGGCTACACCTTC.

This clonotype was recorded a few times. V gene TRBV5-4 combines with J gene TRBJ2-1; D may be TRBD2 (6 bases). The CDR3 is made up of 16 amino acids. In germline, CDR1 is SGHNT, CDR2 YYREEE (reference sequence). Between the trimmed V and J ends, which lost 2 bases and 6 bases, there was a span of 18 bases. Written as DNA, the CDR3 is TGTGCCAGCAGCTTTCCCCTCGGGACTCCCTCCAATGAGCAGTTCTTC. Translated, it gives CASSFPLGTPSNEQFF.

This clonotype was detected a few times. The chain combines TRBV10-3 with TRBJ1-2; TRBD1 matches 9 bases. The junction had 16 bases not matched to a gene; V was cut back by 8 bases and J by 6 bases. The CDR3 covers 16 residues. Germline CDR1 and CDR2: ENHRY and SYGVKD. CDR3 region: CAISPGTGPKRDGYTF. CDR3 sequence (DNA): TGTGCCATCTCACCCGGGACAGGGCCTAAGAGGGATGGCTACACCTTC.

Ten or more counts support this clonotype. The V and J genes are TRBV7-2 and TRBJ2-1; D is possibly TRBD2 (6 bases). Trimming removed 4 bases at V and 10 bases at J, with 23 bases between. The CDR3 runs 16 residues. Germline values: CDR1 SGHTA, CDR2 FQGNSA. CDR3 residues: CASSYQSSAYSGEQFF. The CDR3 bases are TGTGCCAGCAGCTACCAATCTAGCGCGTACTCGGGGGAGCAGTTCTTC.

This clonotype has a handful of counts. The V gene is TRBV29-1, the J gene TRBJ1-1, with TRBD1 matching 7 bases. The CDR3 has 13 residues. Germline V gives CDR1 SQVTM, CDR2 ANQGSEA. Germline trimming cut 6 bases from V and 0 bases from J; bases unmatched to any gene: 4. The CDR3 DNA follows: TGCAGCGTCGGACAGGTCTTGAACACTGAAGCTTTCTTT. This codes for CSVGQVLNTEAFF. Together with reference TRBV29-1 and TRBJ1-1, the CDR3 gives the full variable domain: SAVISQKPSRDICQRGTSLTIQCQVDSQVTMMFWYRQQPGQSLTLIATANQGSEATYESGFVIDKFPISRPNLTFSTLTVSNMSPEDSSIYLCSVGQVLNTEAFFGQGTRLTVV.

This clonotype was detected many times. CDR3 protein: CASTGTMISEQYF. CDR3 DNA sequence: TGTGCCAGTACCGGGACAATGATCTCCGAGCAGTACTTC. The rearrangement links TRBV28 to TRBJ2-7; D possibly corresponds to TRBD1 (6 bases). There are 13 residues in the CDR3. Deletions cut 9 bases from V and 6 bases from J, with 18 bases between. Germline V gene sequence: CDR1 MDHEN, CDR2 SYDVKM.